A single sample gave rise to the 17 T cell receptor beta chains below, sequenced in a study of PD-L1 blockade in urothelial cancer (TCRdb year 2017). Receptor libraries were prepared by the immunoSEQ multiplex PCR assay. Imported from immuneACCESS, the table was reduced by TCRdb to in-frame sequences with V and J called. These copies leave out some clones; in studies compared against another copy, an unresolved V gene accounts for under half, and the cause of the remainder is not known. The table for this sample lists 20,000 to 25,000 clones; 90% of them were counted only once. The top ten clonotypes cover approximately 16% of the sample. The specimen was PBMCs, collected around atezolizumab (anti-PD-L1) treatment. The receptors derive from a woman aged 60 to 75 with urothelial cancer.

V gene TRBV6-1 combines with J gene TRBJ2-1; D perhaps matches TRBD2 (6 bases). This CDR3 has 13 amino acids. Trimming stripped 6 bases from V and 5 bases from J, with 11 bases between. CDR1 and CDR2 from the germline V gene are MNHNS and SASEGT. The CDR3 sequence is CASRERAHNEQFF. The CDR3 nucleotides are TGTGCCAGCAGGGAGCGGGCCCACAATGAGCAGTTCTTC.

The V call is TRBV19, the J call TRBJ2-7, with TRBD2 matching 7 bases. Germline values: CDR1 LNHDA, CDR2 SQIVND (reference sequence). Germline trimming cut 5 bases from V and 3 bases from J; bases unmatched to any gene: 7. The CDR3 totals 14 residues. CDR3 bases: TGTGCCAGTAGTGTCGGACTAGGAGACTACGAGCAGTACTTC. Its protein product is CASSVGLGDYEQYF.

This chain joins TRBV6-5 and TRBJ2-1; D perhaps matches TRBD2 (5 bases). Germline loops: CDR1 MNHEY, CDR2 SVGAGI. V lost 5 bases and J lost 3, with 11 bases in between. The CDR3 is 14 amino acids. CDR3 in amino acids: CASSAGLNYNEQFF. Written as DNA, the CDR3 is TGTGCCAGCAGTGCCGGACTCAACTACAATGAGCAGTTCTTC.

V is TRBV2 and J is TRBJ2-2; 8 bases fit TRBD1. CDR1 and CDR2 (germline): SNHLY, FYNNEI. The CDR3 consists of 15 residues. V lost 4 bases and J lost 6; bases outside the gene matches: 7. The CDR3 nucleotides are TGTGCCAGCAGTGTGGACAGGGTCAAAGCCGGGGAGCTGTTTTTT. Its protein is CASSVDRVKAGELFF.

The chain couples TRBV7-3 to TRBJ1-5; unclear D gene. Germline loops: CDR1 SGHTA, CDR2 FQGTGA. The CDR3 is 15 amino acids. The V gene lost 3 bases and the J gene lost 1 base, with 10 bases spanning the gap. CDR3 sequence (DNA): TGTGCCAGCAGCTTTGAGGAGCCAAGCAATCAGCCCCAGCATTTT. Translated: CASSFEEPSNQPQHF.

This clone was detected a few times. V and J are TRBV27 and TRBJ1-2, with 12 bases that match TRBD1. Germline assignment: CDR1 MNHEY and CDR2 SMNVEV (reference sequence). Germline trimming cut 5 bases from V and 7 bases from J; bases unmatched to any gene: 5. The CDR3 consists of 14 residues. The CDR3 is CASSPGTGGSGYTF. The CDR3 DNA sequence: TGTGCCAGCAGTCCCGGGACAGGGGGCTCTGGCTACACCTTC.

This chain links TRBV7-9 with TRBJ2-7; D ambiguous. CDR3 length: 14 residues. The germline V and J ends were trimmed by 4 bases and 4 bases, with 14 bases remaining between them. Germline V gene sequence: CDR1 SEHNR, CDR2 FQNEAQ (reference sequence). The CDR3 reads CASSSVDSLYEQYF. CDR3 nucleotides: TGTGCCAGCAGCTCCGTAGACTCTTTGTACGAGCAGTACTTC.

This clone occurred a few times. The V and J genes are TRBV18 and TRBJ1-1; TRBD1 matches at 7 bases. V trimming: 4 bases; J trimming: 3 bases; junction bases outside the gene matches: 5. The CDR3 consists of 14 residues. Germline assignment: CDR1 KGHSH and CDR2 LQKENI. The DNA for the CDR3 is TGTGCCAGCTCACAGGGGGCGCGTGACACTGAAGCTTTCTTT. This codes for CASSQGARDTEAFF.

This sequence joins TRBV28 and TRBJ1-1; D is possibly TRBD1 (5 bases). Germline CDR1 reads MDHEN; CDR2 reads SYDVKM. The V and J ends lost 1 base and 3 bases respectively, with 15 bases between them. The CDR3 spans 16 residues. CDR3: CASSLLTGQGDTEAFF. DNA of the CDR3: TGTGCCAGCAGTTTATTGACCGGACAAGGAGACACTGAAGCTTTCTTT. The full variable domain, its missing parts supplied by reference TRBV28 and TRBJ1-1, is DVKVTQSSRYLVKRTGEKVFLECVQDMDHENMFWYRQDPGLGLRLIYFSYDVKMKEKGDIPEGYSVSREKKERFSLILESASTNQTSMYLCASSLLTGQGDTEAFFGQGTRLTVV.

The chain recombines TRBV27 with TRBJ1-2, with a weak D call TRBD1 (5 bases). Germline-derived CDR1 and CDR2 are MNHEY and SMNVEV (reference sequence). The CDR3 is 13 amino acids. Trimming pared 5 bases from V and 5 bases from J, leaving 12 bases between. CDR3 loop: CASSAGRFYGYTF. DNA of the CDR3: TGTGCCAGCAGTGCAGGGAGGTTTTATGGCTACACCTTC.

The chain combines TRBV4-1 with TRBJ2-2, with D possibly matching TRBD2 (6 bases). Germline CDR1 MGHRA, CDR2 YSYEKL. This CDR3 is 18 amino acids long. Trimming shortened V by 0 bases and J by 5 bases, and 19 bases separated the two germline ends. This CDR3 reads CASSQESASVLLTGELFF. The CDR3 DNA reads as TGCGCCAGCAGCCAAGAATCCGCTAGCGTCCTTTTAACCGGGGAGCTGTTTTTT.

This chain joins TRBV9 and TRBJ2-5; unclear D gene. The CDR3 extends over 15 amino acids. With 0 bases removed from V and 1 base from J, the gap between germline ends came to 10 bases. CDR1 is SGDLS, CDR2 YYNGEE, per germline. In DNA form, the CDR3 reads TGTGCCAGCAGCGTAGTGCCAGGATCCCAAGAGACCCAGTACTTC. Amino acid sequence: CASSVVPGSQETQYF.

V gene TRBV7-6 combines with J gene TRBJ1-1; possibly TRBD1 for D (6 bases). Looked up from germline, CDR1 is SGHVS and CDR2 is FNYEAQ. With 6 bases removed from V and 0 bases from J, the gap between germline ends came to 14 bases. This CDR3 region has 15 residues. CDR3 amino acids: CASSLGGGMNTEAFF. The CDR3 bases are TGTGCCAGCAGTCTGGGCGGGGGCATGAACACTGAAGCTTTCTTT.

This chain connects TRBV28 to TRBJ1-5; D is unclear. The length of the CDR3 is 16 residues. Germline V gene lookup returns CDR1 MDHEN and CDR2 SYDVKM. The germline V and J ends were trimmed by 5 bases and 2 bases, with 16 bases remaining between them. The CDR3 sequence: CASSIRGLSRNQPQHF. The CDR3 DNA follows: TGTGCCAGCAGTATCCGAGGGCTCTCCCGCAATCAGCCCCAGCATTTT.

This chain links TRBV5-1 with TRBJ1-4, with TRBD1 as a possible D gene (6 bases). Deletions cut 0 bases from V and 8 bases from J, with 11 bases between. This CDR3 has 14 amino acids. Germline CDR1 reads SGHRS; CDR2 reads YFSETQ. In nucleotides, the CDR3 is TGCGCCAGCAGCTTGGGACAGGCAGAGGAAAAACTGTTTTTT. It encodes CASSLGQAEEKLFF.

The chain couples TRBV7-9 to TRBJ1-2, with a tentative D call TRBD1 (6 bases). This CDR3 has 13 residues. Germline lookup yields CDR1 SEHNR and CDR2 FQNEAQ (reference sequence). V was trimmed by 5 bases and J by 8 bases, leaving 15 bases between them. CDR3 DNA: TGTGCCAGCAGCACAAAGGGACACTCAGGCTACACCTTC. Translated: CASSTKGHSGYTF.

V is TRBV14 and J is TRBJ2-3, with 13 bases lining up with TRBD2. Germline V gene sequence: CDR1 SGHDN, CDR2 FVKESK. There are 17 residues in the CDR3. The V gene end was trimmed by 3 bases and the J gene end by 3 bases; junction bases not matched to a gene: 6. The CDR3: CASSQNGLAGVTDTQYF. In DNA form, the CDR3 reads TGTGCCAGCAGCCAGAACGGACTAGCGGGAGTAACAGATACGCAGTATTTT.